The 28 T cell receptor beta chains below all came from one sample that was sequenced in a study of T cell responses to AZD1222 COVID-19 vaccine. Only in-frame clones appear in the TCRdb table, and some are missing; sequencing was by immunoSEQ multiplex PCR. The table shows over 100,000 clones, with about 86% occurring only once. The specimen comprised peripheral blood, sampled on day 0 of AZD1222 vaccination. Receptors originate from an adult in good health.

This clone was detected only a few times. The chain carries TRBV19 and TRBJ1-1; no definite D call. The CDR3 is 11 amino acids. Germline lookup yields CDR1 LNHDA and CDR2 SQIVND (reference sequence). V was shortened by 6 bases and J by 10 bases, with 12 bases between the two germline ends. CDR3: CASRDVDGAFF. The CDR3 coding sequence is TGTGCCAGTAGGGACGTGGACGGAGCTTTCTTT.

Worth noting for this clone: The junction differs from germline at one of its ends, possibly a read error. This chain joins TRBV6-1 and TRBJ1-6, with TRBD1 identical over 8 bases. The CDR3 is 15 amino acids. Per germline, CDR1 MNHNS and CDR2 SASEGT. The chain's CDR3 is CASREDRGGKSPLHF. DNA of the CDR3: TGTGCCAGCAGGGAAGACAGGGGAGGAAAGTCACCCCTCCACTTT.

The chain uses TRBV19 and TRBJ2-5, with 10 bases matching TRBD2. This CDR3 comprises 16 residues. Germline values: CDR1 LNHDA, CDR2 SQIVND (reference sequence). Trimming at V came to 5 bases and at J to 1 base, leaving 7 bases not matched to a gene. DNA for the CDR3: TGTGCCAGTAGTTCAAGACTAGCGGGCATCCAAGAGACCCAGTACTTC. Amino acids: CASSSRLAGIQETQYF.

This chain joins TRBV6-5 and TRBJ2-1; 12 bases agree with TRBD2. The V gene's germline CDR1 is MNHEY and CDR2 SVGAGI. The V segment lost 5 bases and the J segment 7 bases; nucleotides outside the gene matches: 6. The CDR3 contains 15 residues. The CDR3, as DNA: TGTGCCAGCAGTAGACTAGCGGGAGCGAGTAATGAGCAGTTCTTC. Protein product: CASSRLAGASNEQFF.

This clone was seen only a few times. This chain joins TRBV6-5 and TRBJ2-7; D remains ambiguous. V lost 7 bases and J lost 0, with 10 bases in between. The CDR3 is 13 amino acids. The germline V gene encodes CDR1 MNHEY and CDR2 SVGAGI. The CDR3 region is CASTDPYSYEQYF. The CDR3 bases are TGTGCCAGCACCGACCCGTACTCCTACGAGCAGTACTTC.

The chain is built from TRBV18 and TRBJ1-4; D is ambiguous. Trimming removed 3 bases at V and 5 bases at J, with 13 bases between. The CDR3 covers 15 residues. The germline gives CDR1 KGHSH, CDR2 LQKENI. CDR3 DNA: TGTGCCAGCTCACCTATGGCAGAGACAAATGAAAAACTGTTTTTT. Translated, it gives CASSPMAETNEKLFF.

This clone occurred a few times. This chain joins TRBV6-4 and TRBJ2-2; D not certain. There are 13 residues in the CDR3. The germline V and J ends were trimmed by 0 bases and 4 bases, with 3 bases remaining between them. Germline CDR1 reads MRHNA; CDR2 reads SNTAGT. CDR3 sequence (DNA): TGTGCCAGCAGTGACTCGAGCACCGGGGAGCTGTTTTTT. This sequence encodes CASSDSSTGELFF.

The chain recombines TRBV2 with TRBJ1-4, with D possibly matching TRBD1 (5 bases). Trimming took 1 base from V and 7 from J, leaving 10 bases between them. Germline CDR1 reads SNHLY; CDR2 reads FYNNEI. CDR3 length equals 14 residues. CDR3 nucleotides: TGTGCCAGCAGTGAAGGAGAGACAGTTGAAAAACTGTTTTTT. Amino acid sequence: CASSEGETVEKLFF.

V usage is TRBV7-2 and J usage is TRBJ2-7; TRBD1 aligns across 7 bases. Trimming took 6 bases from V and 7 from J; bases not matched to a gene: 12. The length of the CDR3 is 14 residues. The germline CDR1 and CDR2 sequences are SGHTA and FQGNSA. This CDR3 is CASRWDSDLGEQYF. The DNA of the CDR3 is TGTGCCAGCAGATGGGACAGCGACTTAGGGGAGCAGTACTTC.

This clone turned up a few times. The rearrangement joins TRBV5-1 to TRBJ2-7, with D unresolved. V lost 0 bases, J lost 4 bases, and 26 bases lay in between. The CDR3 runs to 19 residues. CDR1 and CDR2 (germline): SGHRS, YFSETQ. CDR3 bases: TGCGCCAGCAGCTTGGGGGCGTTTCGGACCCAACGAGAAATTTACGAGCAGTACTTC. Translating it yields CASSLGAFRTQREIYEQYF.

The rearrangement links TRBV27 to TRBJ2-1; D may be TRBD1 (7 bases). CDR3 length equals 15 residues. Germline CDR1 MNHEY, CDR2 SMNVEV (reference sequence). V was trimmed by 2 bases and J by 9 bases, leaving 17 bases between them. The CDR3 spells CASSLTQNRGGEQFF. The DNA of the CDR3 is TGTGCCAGCAGTTTAACTCAGAACAGGGGAGGTGAGCAGTTCTTC.

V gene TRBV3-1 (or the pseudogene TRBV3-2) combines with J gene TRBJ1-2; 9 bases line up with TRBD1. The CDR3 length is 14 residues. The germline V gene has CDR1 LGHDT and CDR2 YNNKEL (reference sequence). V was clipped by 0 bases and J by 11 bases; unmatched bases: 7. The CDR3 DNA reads TGTGCCAGCAGCCAAGATCTAGGACAGGGGACTTACACCTTC. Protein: CASSQDLGQGTYTF.

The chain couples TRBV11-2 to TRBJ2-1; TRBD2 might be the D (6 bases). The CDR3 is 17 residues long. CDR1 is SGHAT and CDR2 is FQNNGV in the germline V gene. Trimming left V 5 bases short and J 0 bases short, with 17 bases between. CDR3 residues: CASSGYTRAGSYNEQFF. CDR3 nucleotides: TGTGCCAGCAGCGGCTACACAAGAGCGGGCTCCTACAATGAGCAGTTCTTC.

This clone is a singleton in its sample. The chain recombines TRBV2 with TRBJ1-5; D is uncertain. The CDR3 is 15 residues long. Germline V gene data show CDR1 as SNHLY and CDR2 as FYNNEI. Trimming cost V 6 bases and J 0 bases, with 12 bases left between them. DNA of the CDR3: TGTGCCAGCAGGGCCGGAACCTATAGCAATCAGCCCCAGCATTTT. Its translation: CASRAGTYSNQPQHF.

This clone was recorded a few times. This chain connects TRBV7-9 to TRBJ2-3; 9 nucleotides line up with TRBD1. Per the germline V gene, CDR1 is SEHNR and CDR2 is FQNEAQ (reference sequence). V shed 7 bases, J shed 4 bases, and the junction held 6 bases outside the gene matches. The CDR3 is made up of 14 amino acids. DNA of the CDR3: TGTGCCAGCACGGGACAGGGATTGGCAGATACGCAGTATTTT. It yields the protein CASTGQGLADTQYF.

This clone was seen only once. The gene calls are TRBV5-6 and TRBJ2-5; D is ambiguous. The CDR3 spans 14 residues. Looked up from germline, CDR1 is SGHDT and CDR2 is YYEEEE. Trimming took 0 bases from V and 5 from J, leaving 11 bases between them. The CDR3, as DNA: TGTGCCAGCAGCTTGGCAGGCGGCCGGGAGACCCAGTACTTC. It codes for CASSLAGGRETQYF.

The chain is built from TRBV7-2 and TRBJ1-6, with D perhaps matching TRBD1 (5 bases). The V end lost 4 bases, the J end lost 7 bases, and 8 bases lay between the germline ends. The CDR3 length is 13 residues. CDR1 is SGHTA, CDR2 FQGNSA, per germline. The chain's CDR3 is CASSSYRNSPLHF. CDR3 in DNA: TGTGCCAGCAGCTCATACAGGAATTCACCCCTCCACTTT.

The CDR3 coding sequence is TGCGCCAGCAGCTTCCAGGGCCCGAACACTGAAGCTTTCTTT. Translated: CASSFQGPNTEAFF. The chain has TRBV5-1 and TRBJ1-1, with D tentatively TRBD1 (5 bases). There are 14 residues in the CDR3. Germline loops: CDR1 SGHRS, CDR2 YFSETQ. With 2 bases removed from V and 1 base from J, the gap between germline ends came to 9 bases.

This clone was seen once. The CDR3 sequence: CASMREWDRGEAFF. As DNA, the CDR3 is TGTGCCAGTATGCGGGAGTGGGACAGGGGTGAAGCTTTCTTT. The chain has TRBV19 and TRBJ1-1, with TRBD1 matching over 10 bases. CDR3 length: 14 amino acids. Germline loops: CDR1 LNHDA, CDR2 SQIVND (reference sequence). Trimming took 7 bases from V and 7 from J; bases not matched to a gene: 9.

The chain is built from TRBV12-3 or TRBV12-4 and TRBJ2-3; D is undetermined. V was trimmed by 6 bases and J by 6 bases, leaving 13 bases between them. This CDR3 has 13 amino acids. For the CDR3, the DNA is TGTGCCAGCAGACGCGCCCTAGGGGATACGCAGTATTTT. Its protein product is CASRRALGDTQYF.

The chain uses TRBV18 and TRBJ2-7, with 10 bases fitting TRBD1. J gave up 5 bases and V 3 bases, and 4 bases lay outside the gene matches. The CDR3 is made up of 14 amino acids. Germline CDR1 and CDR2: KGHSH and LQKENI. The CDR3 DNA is TGTGCCAGCTCACCTGACAGGGGGCTAAACGAGCAGTACTTC. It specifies CASSPDRGLNEQYF.

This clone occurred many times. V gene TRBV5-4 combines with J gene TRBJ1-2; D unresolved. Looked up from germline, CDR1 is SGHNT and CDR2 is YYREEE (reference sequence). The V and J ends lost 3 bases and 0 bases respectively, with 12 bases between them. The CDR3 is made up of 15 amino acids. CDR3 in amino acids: CASSSWTGANYGYTF. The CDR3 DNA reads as TGTGCCAGCAGCTCCTGGACTGGAGCTAACTATGGCTACACCTTC. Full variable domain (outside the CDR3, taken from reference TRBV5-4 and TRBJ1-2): ETGVTQSPTHLIKTRGQQVTLRCSSQSGHNTVSWYQQALGQGPQFIFQYYREEENGRGNFPPRFSGLQFPNYSSELNVNALELDDSALYLCASSSWTGANYGYTFGSGTRLTVV.

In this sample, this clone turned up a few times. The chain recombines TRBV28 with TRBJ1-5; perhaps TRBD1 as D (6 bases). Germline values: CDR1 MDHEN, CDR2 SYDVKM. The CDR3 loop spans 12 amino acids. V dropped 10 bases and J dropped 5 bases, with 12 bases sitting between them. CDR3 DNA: TGTGCCACCAGGGCAGGGGATCAGCCCCAGCATTTT. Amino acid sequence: CATRAGDQPQHF.

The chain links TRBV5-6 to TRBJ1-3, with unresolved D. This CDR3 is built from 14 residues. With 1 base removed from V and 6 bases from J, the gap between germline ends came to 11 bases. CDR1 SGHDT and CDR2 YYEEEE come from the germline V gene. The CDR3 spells CASSLLTSLNTIYF. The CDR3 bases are TGTGCCAGCAGCTTGCTTACGAGTTTAAACACCATATATTTT.

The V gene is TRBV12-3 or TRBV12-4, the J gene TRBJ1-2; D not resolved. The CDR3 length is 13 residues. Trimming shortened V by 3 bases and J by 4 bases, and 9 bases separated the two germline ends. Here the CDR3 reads CASSFSRTYGYTF. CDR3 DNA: TGTGCCAGCAGTTTTAGCCGGACCTATGGCTACACCTTC.

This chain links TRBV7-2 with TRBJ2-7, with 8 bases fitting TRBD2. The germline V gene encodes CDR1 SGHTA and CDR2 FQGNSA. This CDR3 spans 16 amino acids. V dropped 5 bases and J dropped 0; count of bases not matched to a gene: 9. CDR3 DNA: TGTGCCAGCAGCCCCAAGGGGAGCGGGAGCTCCTACGAGCAGTACTTC. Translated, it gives CASSPKGSGSSYEQYF.

CDR3: CASSLDRVGYTF. CDR3 bases: TGTGCCAGCAGCCTCGACAGGGTCGGCTACACCTTC. V gene TRBV7-9 combines with J gene TRBJ1-2; TRBD1 matches 7 bases. Germline loops: CDR1 SEHNR, CDR2 FQNEAQ (reference sequence). The V segment lost 5 bases and the J segment 8 bases; nucleotides outside the gene matches: 5. The CDR3 totals 12 residues. The whole variable domain, filled in from reference TRBV7-9 and TRBJ1-2, reads DTGVSQNPRHKITKRGQNVTFRCDPISEHNRLYWYRQTLGQGPEFLTYFQNEAQLEKSRLLSDRFSAERPKGSFSTLEIQRTEQGDSAMYLCASSLDRVGYTFGSGTRLTVV.

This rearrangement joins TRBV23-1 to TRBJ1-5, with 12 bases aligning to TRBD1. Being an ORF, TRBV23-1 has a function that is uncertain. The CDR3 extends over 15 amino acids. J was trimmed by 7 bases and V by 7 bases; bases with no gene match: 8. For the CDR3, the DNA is TGCGCCAGCAAGTACCGGGACAGGGGGCAACAGCCCCAGCATTTT. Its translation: CASKYRDRGQQPQHF.